Below, 2 T cell receptor beta chains from the same sample are listed, as sequenced in a study of cytomegalovirus exposure and HLA in healthy donors. 60 Vbeta and 13 Jbeta primers were used in PCR. Sequencing used immunoSEQ multiplex PCR; TCRdb keeps in-frame clones, though not all of them. The sample consists of about 100,000 clones, roughly 74% of them appearing once. Sequenced material: PBMCs. The receptors stem from a woman under 30 in good health and CMV-seropositive.

This chain links TRBV7-9 with TRBJ2-3, with D unclear. The V end lost 2 bases, the J end lost 4 bases, and 7 bases lay between the germline ends. Germline CDR1 and CDR2: SEHNR and FQNEAQ (reference sequence). The CDR3 is made up of 13 amino acids. CDR3 nucleotide sequence: TGTGCCAGCAGCTTAACAGTCCCAGATACGCAGTATTTT. Encoded protein: CASSLTVPDTQYF.

This chain uses TRBV7-3 with TRBJ2-1; 9 nucleotides align to TRBD2. Germline CDR1 and CDR2: SGHTA and FQGTGA. The CDR3 runs 16 residues. Unmatched junction bases numbered 7, after V lost 0 bases and J lost 7 bases. CDR3: CASSLTIAGVRNEQFF. In DNA, the CDR3 is TGTGCCAGCAGCTTAACTATAGCGGGAGTGAGGAATGAGCAGTTCTTC. Combining the CDR3 with reference TRBV7-3 and TRBJ2-1 gives the whole variable domain GAGVSQTPSNKVTEKGKYVELRCDPISGHTALYWYRQSLGQGPEFLIYFQGTGAADDSGLPNDRFFAVRPEGSVSTLKIQRTERGDSAVYLCASSLTIAGVRNEQFFGPGTRLTVL.